A selection of T cell receptor beta chains follows, all from one sample in a study of shared clonotypes between healthy human individuals. The data were produced by immunoSEQ multiplex PCR, yet TCRdb's version contains in-frame clones alone and is incomplete. The sample includes 2 million to 2.5 million clones, roughly 90% of them seen just once. The sample taken for sequencing was naive CD4+ T cells from PBMCs. All receptors come from a man between 18 and 35 years old in good health. Some clones in this sample may be carry-over from other donors' samples. The CDR3 runs from the conserved cysteine through the conserved F or W. The D gene is left open where the match is weak. Only part of the rows carry a size: once, few, many, or a class if the clone is expanded.

D gene: TRBD1; J gene: TRBJ2-2; CDR3 length: 16; V gene: TRBV18; clone size: .; CDR3 protein: CASSPPGQLNTGELFF; CDR3 DNA: TGTGCCAGCTCACCACCGGGACAGCTTAACACCGGGGAGCTGTTTTTT
D gene: .; J gene: TRBJ2-7; CDR3 length: 15; V gene: TRBV21-1; clone size: .; CDR3 protein: CASSKTPGGDKGQYF; CDR3 DNA: TGTGCCAGCAGCAAAACCCCGGGGGGGGATAAGGGGCAGTACTTC
D gene: .; J gene: TRBJ2-5; CDR3 length: 14; V gene: TRBV5-8; clone size: .; CDR3 protein: CASSSRGSKETQYF; CDR3 DNA: TGTGCCAGCAGCTCCAGGGGTTCGAAAGAGACCCAGTACTTC
D gene: TRBD1; J gene: TRBJ2-1; CDR3 length: 14; V gene: TRBV19; clone size: .; CDR3 protein: CASSLTPGQREQFF; CDR3 DNA: TGTGCCAGTAGTCTAACTCCGGGACAGCGAGAGCAGTTCTTC
D gene: .; J gene: TRBJ2-6; CDR3 length: 16; V gene: TRBV21-1; clone size: once; CDR3 protein: CASSNHRGRGANVLTF; CDR3 DNA: TGTGCCAGCAGCAACCACCGGGGGCGGGGGGCCAACGTCCTGACTTTC
D gene: .; J gene: TRBJ1-5; CDR3 length: 14; V gene: TRBV27; clone size: .; CDR3 protein: CASSSVYSNQPQHF; CDR3 DNA: TGTGCCAGCAGTTCGGTCTATAGCAATCAGCCCCAGCATTTT
D gene: .; J gene: TRBJ1-3; CDR3 length: 15; V gene: TRBV5-4; clone size: .; CDR3 protein: CASSHPGQGGNTIYF; CDR3 DNA: TGTGCCAGCAGCCATCCGGGACAAGGGGGAAACACCATATATTTT
D gene: TRBD1; J gene: TRBJ2-7; CDR3 length: 14; V gene: TRBV5-1; clone size: once; CDR3 protein: CASSRGQGPYEQYF; CDR3 DNA: TGCGCCAGCAGCCGAGGACAGGGACCCTACGAGCAGTACTTC
D gene: TRBD2; J gene: TRBJ2-7; CDR3 length: 11; V gene: TRBV30; clone size: once; CDR3 protein: CAWSTAGGQVF; CDR3 DNA: TGTGCCTGGAGTACAGCGGGAGGGCAGGTCTTC
D gene: .; J gene: TRBJ2-3; CDR3 length: 16; V gene: TRBV4-3; clone size: once; CDR3 protein: CASSQGATGRRDTQYF; CDR3 DNA: TGCGCCAGCAGCCAAGGGGCTACAGGGCGGCGAGATACGCAGTATTTT
D gene: .; J gene: TRBJ2-3; CDR3 length: 14; V gene: TRBV5-4; clone size: .; CDR3 protein: CASSLGGYGDTQYF; CDR3 DNA: TGTGCCAGCAGCTTGGGCGGGTATGGGGATACGCAGTATTTT
D gene: TRBD1; J gene: TRBJ1-3; CDR3 length: 17; V gene: TRBV5-4; clone size: .; CDR3 protein: CASSPWSGGLSGNTIYF; CDR3 DNA: TGTGCCAGCAGCCCGTGGTCAGGGGGGCTCTCTGGAAACACCATATATTTT
D gene: .; J gene: TRBJ1-4; CDR3 length: 17; V gene: TRBV21-1; clone size: once; CDR3 protein: CASSNVPGQARVEKLFF; CDR3 DNA: TGTGCCAGCAGCAATGTCCCGGGACAGGCCCGGGTTGAAAAACTGTTTTTT
D gene: .; J gene: TRBJ1-1; CDR3 length: 13; V gene: TRBV7-9; clone size: .; CDR3 protein: CASSLAGGDEAFF; CDR3 DNA: TGTGCCAGCAGCTTAGCGGGGGGTGATGAAGCTTTCTTT
D gene: TRBD1; J gene: TRBJ2-3; CDR3 length: 15; V gene: TRBV28; clone size: .; CDR3 protein: CASSLNRQGTDTQYF; CDR3 DNA: TGTGCCAGCAGTCTTAACCGACAGGGAACAGATACGCAGTATTTT
D gene: TRBD1; J gene: TRBJ1-1; CDR3 length: 16; V gene: TRBV5-1; clone size: .; CDR3 protein: CASSPISTGVNTEAFF; CDR3 DNA: TGCGCCAGCAGCCCCATTTCTACAGGGGTGAACACTGAAGCTTTCTTT
D gene: .; J gene: TRBJ2-5; CDR3 length: 14; V gene: TRBV15; clone size: .; CDR3 protein: CATSPGRSQETQYF; CDR3 DNA: TGTGCCACCAGCCCGGGACGCAGCCAAGAGACCCAGTACTTC
D gene: .; J gene: TRBJ2-5; CDR3 length: 14; V gene: TRBV4-2; clone size: .; CDR3 protein: CASSQGSTQETQYF; CDR3 DNA: TGTGCCAGCAGCCAGGGAAGTACTCAGGAGACCCAGTACTTC
D gene: TRBD1; J gene: TRBJ2-5; CDR3 length: 14; V gene: TRBV6-4; clone size: .; CDR3 protein: CASRYYRGGETQYF; CDR3 DNA: TGTGCCAGCCGTTACTACAGGGGTGGAGAGACCCAGTACTTC
D gene: .; J gene: TRBJ2-1; CDR3 length: 16; V gene: TRBV4-1; clone size: .; CDR3 protein: CASSQRGGTGDNEQFF; CDR3 DNA: TGCGCCAGCAGCCAAAGGGGAGGGACAGGAGACAATGAGCAGTTCTTC
D gene: TRBD2; J gene: TRBJ2-3; CDR3 length: 18; V gene: TRBV5-6; clone size: .; CDR3 protein: CASSFPRLAGGLPDTQYF; CDR3 DNA: TGTGCCAGCAGCTTTCCAAGACTAGCGGGAGGTCTGCCAGATACGCAGTATTTT
D gene: .; J gene: TRBJ1-1; CDR3 length: 17; V gene: TRBV9; clone size: once; CDR3 protein: CASSPTPFLDSDTEAFF; CDR3 DNA: TGTGCCAGCAGCCCTACACCCTTTTTGGACTCCGACACTGAAGCTTTCTTT
D gene: .; J gene: TRBJ2-7; CDR3 length: 13; V gene: TRBV28; clone size: .; CDR3 protein: CATDGASEYEQYF; CDR3 DNA: TGTGCCACCGATGGGGCTAGCGAGTACGAGCAGTACTTC
D gene: TRBD2; J gene: TRBJ2-1; CDR3 length: 18; V gene: TRBV9; clone size: .; CDR3 protein: CASSTAGTSGRLFFEQFF; CDR3 DNA: TGTGCCAGCAGCACCGCCGGGACTAGCGGTCGCCTGTTTTTTGAGCAGTTCTTC
D gene: .; J gene: TRBJ1-1; CDR3 length: 16; V gene: TRBV25-1; clone size: .; CDR3 protein: CASSPRARGMNTEAFF; CDR3 DNA: TGTGCCAGCAGTCCCCGGGCCCGAGGAATGAACACTGAAGCTTTCTTT
D gene: .; J gene: TRBJ1-1; CDR3 length: 13; V gene: TRBV19; clone size: few; CDR3 protein: CASSTRGAPEAFF; CDR3 DNA: TGTGCCAGTAGCACCCGGGGGGCGCCTGAAGCTTTCTTT
D gene: .; J gene: TRBJ2-3; CDR3 length: 16; V gene: TRBV18; clone size: .; CDR3 protein: CASSQQQGSLTDTQYF; CDR3 DNA: TGTGCCAGCTCACAACAACAGGGCTCCCTCACAGATACGCAGTATTTT
D gene: TRBD1; J gene: TRBJ2-7; CDR3 length: 15; V gene: TRBV7-9; clone size: .; CDR3 protein: CASRATGTGANEQYF; CDR3 DNA: TGTGCCAGCAGAGCGACCGGGACAGGGGCCAACGAGCAGTACTTC
D gene: .; J gene: TRBJ1-2; CDR3 length: 13; V gene: TRBV11-2; clone size: .; CDR3 protein: CASSFPGNYGYTF; CDR3 DNA: TGTGCCAGCAGCTTCCCCGGGAACTATGGCTACACCTTC
D gene: .; J gene: TRBJ2-2; CDR3 length: 12; V gene: TRBV6-5; clone size: once; CDR3 protein: CASGRITGELFF; CDR3 DNA: TGTGCCAGCGGTAGGATCACCGGGGAGCTGTTTTTT
D gene: TRBD1; J gene: TRBJ1-3; CDR3 length: 15; V gene: TRBV7-2; clone size: .; CDR3 protein: CASRGTGTSGNTIYF; CDR3 DNA: TGTGCCAGCAGGGGGACAGGGACCTCTGGAAACACCATATATTTT
D gene: .; J gene: TRBJ2-1; CDR3 length: 15; V gene: TRBV6-6; clone size: .; CDR3 protein: CASSYGQPTYNEQFF; CDR3 DNA: TGTGCCAGCAGTTACGGGCAGCCAACCTACAATGAGCAGTTCTTC
D gene: TRBD2; J gene: TRBJ2-5; CDR3 length: 14; V gene: TRBV18; clone size: .; CDR3 protein: CASSFTSAQETQYF; CDR3 DNA: TGTGCCAGCTCATTCACTAGCGCCCAAGAGACCCAGTACTTC
D gene: .; J gene: TRBJ1-2; CDR3 length: 17; V gene: TRBV7-8; clone size: .; CDR3 protein: CASSLTTSRIHFYGYTF; CDR3 DNA: TGTGCCAGCAGCCTCACCACGTCCCGAATCCACTTCTATGGCTACACCTTC
D gene: .; J gene: TRBJ1-1; CDR3 length: 13; V gene: TRBV5-1; clone size: .; CDR3 protein: CASSLGGSTEAFF; CDR3 DNA: TGCGCCAGCAGCTTGGGAGGCTCTACTGAAGCTTTCTTT
D gene: TRBD2; J gene: TRBJ2-5; CDR3 length: 17; V gene: TRBV9; clone size: .; CDR3 protein: CASSLNQLAGGLETQYF; CDR3 DNA: TGTGCCAGCAGCCTCAACCAATTAGCGGGAGGGCTGGAGACCCAGTACTTC
D gene: .; J gene: TRBJ2-1; CDR3 length: 16; V gene: TRBV14; clone size: .; CDR3 protein: CASSQDMGRDYNEQFF; CDR3 DNA: TGTGCCAGCAGCCAAGATATGGGCAGGGACTACAATGAGCAGTTCTTC